The source of this T cell receptor (beta chain) is a study of T-cell memory formation after mild COVID-19. About the research overall: TCR clusters showed largely donor specificity.

About this clonotype itself: Antigen specificity is unknown.

General observations from the study: Pre-infection memory contained some responding clones, which suggested that cross-reactive memory had joined. Clones contracting over day 15 to 85 were CD4/CD8 balanced, with later expanders leaning CD4+.

Trimming shortened V by 3 bases and J by 5 bases, and 14 bases separated the two germline ends. CDR3 length: 14 amino acids. The germline CDR1 and CDR2 sequences are SGHRS and YFSETQ. One entry per CDR3 protein, called by TCRdb with MiXCR from the 5' RACE reads. The sample contains approximately 400,000 distinct CDR3 sequences, 15% to 20% of which appear only once. The sequence was collected from a man in his late teens or twenties who had mild COVID-19 (a few samples of this study predate the infection). Cell type and time point are not known. V gene TRBV5-1 combines with J gene TRBJ2-5, with D possibly TRBD2 on 7 matching bases. Sequencing was performed on PBMCs or a T cell subset sorted from them (not recorded which). CDR3 protein: CASSWGGPAETQYF. CDR3 DNA sequence: TGCGCCAGCAGCTGGGGGGGCCCAGCGGAGACCCAGTACTTC.